This TCR beta chain was observed in a study of T cell responses to AZD1222 COVID-19 vaccine (dated by TCRdb to the early 2020s). About the study as a whole: Because spike-specific TCR depth and breadth did not differ between the two schedules, AZD1222 recipients who got a second dose at roughly 4 weeks were pooled with those who got a second dose at roughly 12 weeks. Trial participants were enrolled by age into 18-55, 56-69 and 70-plus year subgroups, with around 140, 26 and 57 TCR-sequenced participants respectively. A total of 233 trial participants underwent TCR sequencing, of whom about 210 received two doses of AZD1222 and about 26 received two doses of the MenACWY control vaccine.

The CDR3 covers 10 residues, taking in both the cysteine and the phenylalanine. The retained sequence is limited to the CDR3, 30 bases, with the frame set at the first base. As encoded in the germline V gene (reference sequence), CDR1 is SEHNR while CDR2 is FQNEAQ. V is pared back by 7 bases and J by 10 bases, with 8 bases lying between the germline termini. General findings and caveats noted by the study authors: Participants were mostly white British and included more females than males, and it was suggested by the authors that clonal diversity may have been underestimated. Spike-specific TCR breadth and depth rose significantly after two AZD1222 doses compared with day 0 and with MenACWY recipients. In the small 56-69-year group, the increase in depth fell short of significance, most likely because of low power. CD4 TCRs associated with the vaccine covered the entire spike protein, and the dominant responses were in regions 160-218 and 743-854. Because no samples from the day 14 peak response were available, repertoires could be characterized only after the peak T cell response. Only five or six AZD1222 recipients were SARS-CoV-2 seropositive at baseline, limiting conclusions about previously exposed vaccinees. Reportedly, close to half of the unique spike-specific TCRs recognized epitopes lying outside the regions that are mutated in the B.1.351 and B.1.1.7 variants.

What this sample's time point label stands for: baseline before first vaccination. Samples from vaccinated people were obtained from the UK trials COV001 and COV002, which included a single-blind randomized controlled phase 2/3 trial of AZD1222 (ChAdOx1 nCoV-19) in healthy adults. For TCRbeta chain sequencing, PBMC samples from trial participants were taken at day 0 and at day 28 after the second dose. Regarding this clone: Its antigen specificity is not known. No much larger clone exists at a distance of one base, and base qualities are not known.

The CDR3 regions of human TCRbeta chains were subjected to immunosequencing. The paper's data handling went like this. Repertoire TCRs were matched against a reference library of SARS-CoV-2-specific TCRs generated with the MIRA antigen-specificity platform. Breadth was defined as the fraction of unique TCRs that were SARS-CoV-2-associated, and depth was defined as the fraction of total T cells that were SARS-CoV-2-associated. Using the MIRA data, every spike-specific TCR was mapped to the spike region that the TCR reacted to and assigned to either a CD4 or a CD8 class. Log10-transformed breadth and depth values were compared by one-way ANOVA with Sidak's multiple comparisons tests. Sourced from immuneACCESS, this table was stored by TCRdb with only in-frame sequences that have V and J called. A share of the clones is absent; for the studies checked, an unresolved V gene accounts for under half, and the remainder has no known explanation. That table is the source of V, J and clone size, and D and trimming were worked out from the DNA. Counted in this sample were 98,000 or so clones; about 88% of them appeared once. The ten largest clones capture roughly a sixth of the sample.

The material was peripheral blood, obtained on day 0 of AZD1222 vaccination. This clonotype was sampled from an adult in good health. This chain is built from TRBV7-9 and TRBJ2-1; no confident D gene assignment can be made. The CDR3 protein is CASTRSEQFF. The nucleotide sequence is TGTGCCAGCACCCGTTCCGAGCAGTTCTTC.